A selection of T cell receptor beta chains follows, all from one sample in a study of blood T cell repertoires in COVID-19. Only in-frame clones appear in the TCRdb table, and some are missing; sequencing was by immunoSEQ multiplex PCR. The sample includes some 49,000 clones, 81% of them seen just once. Sequencing was done on a sample of peripheral blood. The source of these receptors is an elderly woman with COVID-19, enrolled during active disease. The CDR3 runs from the conserved cysteine through the conserved F or W. Fields, in order: D gene, J gene, CDR3 length, clone size, V gene, CDR3 DNA, CDR3 protein. A D gene is named only where the DNA matches it firmly. Size is stated for part of the rows, as once, few or many counts, or as a class when the clone is expanded.

>TRBD1|TRBJ1-2|16|NA|TRBV9
TGTGCCAGCAGCGTAGCCGGGACAGGGGACTTCTATGGCTACACCTTC
CASSVAGTGDFYGYTF
>NA|TRBJ2-2|14|few|TRBV11-2
TGTGCCAGCAGCCACCTGACCGGGGCCGGGGAGCTGTTTTTT
CASSHLTGAGELFF
>TRBD1|TRBJ2-7|14|few|TRBV6-2/TRBV6-3
TGTGCCAGCAGTTACTCACAGGGGGCATACGAGCAGTACTTC
CASSYSQGAYEQYF
>NA|TRBJ1-5|14|once|TRBV30
TGTGCCTGGGGTCGGATGGGGGGGTCTCAGCCCCAGCATTTT
CAWGRMGGSQPQHF
>TRBD1|TRBJ2-7|17|once|TRBV27
TGTGCCAGCAAGGGGACAGGGGCGCTAGATGCCTCCTACGAGCAGTACTTC
CASKGTGALDASYEQYF
>NA|TRBJ1-5|13|NA|TRBV10-3
TGTGCCATCAGTGGAGACAGAAATCAGCCCCAGCATTTT
CAISGDRNQPQHF
>TRBD1|TRBJ2-7|15|NA|TRBV6-2/TRBV6-3
TGTGCCAGCAGTTTCCGACAGGGGGGGTTCTACGAGCAGTACTTC
CASSFRQGGFYEQYF
>NA|TRBJ2-2|16|NA|TRBV5-1
TGCGCCAGCAGCTTGGAGGGGGTAGCGAACACCGGGGAGCTGTTTTTT
CASSLEGVANTGELFF
>TRBD1|TRBJ2-7|14|NA|TRBV2
TGTGCCAGCAGTGGGGGGACAGGGCCCTACGAGCAGTACTTC
CASSGGTGPYEQYF
>TRBD2|TRBJ2-3|15|few|TRBV2
TGTGCCAGCAGTCCCTCAGCGGGAGGCGCAGATACGCAGTATTTT
CASSPSAGGADTQYF
>TRBD2|TRBJ2-1|15|NA|TRBV7-9
TGTGCCAGCAGCTCAACGGGACTAGCGGGCAATGAGCAGTTCTTC
CASSSTGLAGNEQFF
>TRBD1|TRBJ2-7|13|NA|TRBV19
TGTGCCAGTAGTATCCAGGGGGCGGAAGAGCAGTACTTC
CASSIQGAEEQYF
>TRBD2|TRBJ2-7|14|NA|TRBV18
TGTGCCAGCTCACCCCTGGGACTAGCGGGAAACGAGTACTTC
CASSPLGLAGNEYF
>NA|TRBJ2-5|14|NA|TRBV7-3
TGTGCCAGCAGCTTCGGGGGGCGCGGTGAGACCCAGTACTTC
CASSFGGRGETQYF
>TRBD2|TRBJ2-5|14|NA|TRBV7-2
TGTGCCAGCAGCACGGGACTAGCGGGAGCAACCCAGTACTTC
CASSTGLAGATQYF
>NA|TRBJ2-3|12|NA|TRBV29-1
TGCAGTTCTAGGGCGGGACCAGATACGCAGTATTTT
CSSRAGPDTQYF
>NA|TRBJ1-1|15|NA|TRBV2
TGTGCCAGCACAAGGGAATGGCAGGGGAACACTGAAGCTTTCTTT
CASTREWQGNTEAFF
>TRBD1|TRBJ2-5|15|NA|TRBV4-1
TGCGCCAGCAGCCAGTCCGGGACAGTAAAAGAGACCCAGTACTTC
CASSQSGTVKETQYF
>TRBD1|TRBJ2-5|14|once|TRBV7-8
TGTGCCAGCAGGTACAGGGGCCCAGAAGAGACCCAGTACTTC
CASRYRGPEETQYF
>NA|TRBJ2-5|13|NA|TRBV18
TGTGCCAGCTCACCGGGGAGGAGGGAGACCCAGTACTTC
CASSPGRRETQYF
>NA|TRBJ2-1|12|NA|TRBV4-1
TGCGCCAGCAGCCAAGGCGTTAATGAGCAGTTCTTC
CASSQGVNEQFF
>TRBD1|TRBJ2-1|13|NA|TRBV5-6
TGTGCCAGCAGCTTTGGACAGGTCAATGAGCAGTTCTTC
CASSFGQVNEQFF
>TRBD1|TRBJ2-3|16|NA|TRBV9
TGTGCCAGCAGCGACGACAGGGCCCCTTCTAGAAATACGCAGTATTTT
CASSDDRAPSRNTQYF
>TRBD2|TRBJ2-7|15|NA|TRBV5-1
TGCGCCAGCAGCTCCCTGTCGGGAGGACCTCGCGAGCAGTACTTC
CASSSLSGGPREQYF
>NA|TRBJ1-5|16|NA|TRBV9
TGTGCCAGCAGCCCAAGCCAGGGCGGGATTAATCAGCCCCAGCATTTT
CASSPSQGGINQPQHF